The sequence of this T cell receptor (beta chain) was determined in a study of shared clonotypes between healthy human individuals. Study details: Per-donor plates numbered three CD4 naive, three CD4 memory, two CD8 naive and one CD8 memory. Study results and limitations: Sorted-subset sequencing was shown by rarefaction to be incomplete despite large depth.

In regard to this clone: Its antigen is unknown.

Germline values: CDR1 SGHAT, CDR2 FQNNGV. The germline V and J ends were trimmed by 5 bases and 1 base, with 14 bases remaining between them. The CDR3 runs 15 residues. Clones were sequenced by immunoSEQ multiplex PCR, and TCRdb holds only the in-frame ones, with some missing. This sample yields 1.4 million to 1.5 million clones, of which roughly 96% are seen a single time; approximately 1% belongs to the top ten. The TCR was taken from a man aged 30 to 39 in good health. The specimen sequenced was naive CD4+ T cells sorted from blood. Subset of the sample: CD45RA+ positively selected. The chain combines TRBV11-2 with TRBJ1-1; no clear D gene. CDR3 bases: TGTGCCAGCAGCCCCCTGTATAGGAGGAACACTGAAGCTTTCTTT. It is translated as CASSPLYRRNTEAFF.